This T cell receptor (beta chain) stems from a study of blood T cell repertoires in COVID-19. Source study methods: Reference gene primers were amplified, and this amplification served to estimate nucleated cell counts. Clones were read by immunoSEQ multiplex PCR, and TCRdb kept only the in-frame ones, dropping some. The V and J calls and clone size were taken over from that table, and D and trimming were inferred from the DNA. The table includes some 70,000 clones, more than 60% detected once. V was pared by 2 bases and J by 1 base, with 8 bases between. The CDR3 totals 14 residues. Germline values: CDR1 SGHTA, CDR2 FQGTGA.

The clonotype originates from a man aged 55 to 70 with acute or convalescent COVID-19. Input material: peripheral blood. The chain combines TRBV7-3 with TRBJ2-5; D gene uncertain. CDR3 DNA: TGTGCCAGCAGCTTAGGGCACGGCCAAGAGACCCAGTACTTC. It codes for CASSLGHGQETQYF.